Reported below is one T cell receptor (beta chain). What it binds is unknown. The authors made the TRB cDNA libraries by 5' RACE using UMI labels. Each CDR3 protein gets one entry in TCRdb, which reprocessed the 5' RACE reads and gives no DNA. The table gives around 160,000 distinct CDR3 sequences; the top ten clones make up under 0.35% of it. This sample was taken from a study of CXCR3-negative and CXCR3-positive naive CD8 T cells. Study results and caveats: The majority of assays used fresh PBMCs, and CXCR3 expression partially decreased after cryopreservation. Similarly elevated diversity marked both naive subsets, with memory CD8+ cells showing far lower diversity. TRB CDR3s were more hydrophobic in CXCR3-positive than in CXCR3-negative naive cells. Comparison of naive subsets found surface CD5 to be comparable, and TCR strength was inferred on the basis of TRB CDR3 properties.

Sequencing used naive CXCR3+ CD8+ T cells from blood. Indicated subset: CD45RO-CCR7+CD27+CD95- naive CD8+ T cells expressing CXCR3 (TNR3+). This clonotype was sampled from a human donor in good health. Some clones in this sample may be carry-over from other donors' samples.

The CDR3 sequence is CASSSQGPVYNEQFF. This chain uses TRBV5-6 with TRBJ2-1; checking the TCRdb D call of TRBD1 is not possible without DNA. Looked up from germline, CDR1 is SGHDT and CDR2 is YYEEEE. The CDR3 has 15 residues.